This paragraph covers one T cell receptor beta chain sequence. Antigen specificity is unknown. This sample is part of a study of shared clonotypes between healthy human individuals. Regarding the study as a whole: Generation probability values for non-shared clonotypes were lower than those for clonotypes shared by all four donors.

Memory CD4+ cells were the fraction left after CD45RA+ naive selection. Sequencing used immunoSEQ multiplex PCR; TCRdb keeps in-frame clones, though not all of them. The repertoire consists of a few million clones, with 85% to 95% occurring once and the leading ten covering approximately 0.4%. This TCR came from a man between 18 and 35 years old in good health. Some clones in this sample may be carry-over from other donors' samples. The sequenced sample was naive CD4+ T cells from PBMCs. Subset reported: CD45RA+ positively selected.

CDR3 sequence reads: CASSLAPVPSYEQYF. The CDR3 DNA reads TGCGCCAGCAGCTTGGCCCCAGTTCCAAGCTACGAGCAGTACTTC. V usage is TRBV5-1 and J usage is TRBJ2-7, with D uncertain. CDR3 length equals 15 residues. Germline assignment: CDR1 SGHRS and CDR2 YFSETQ. Trimming removed 0 bases from V and 3 bases from J, with 13 bases in between.